The T cell receptor (beta chain) under discussion was sequenced for a study of T cell changes during pregnancy in multiple sclerosis. The protocol was immunoSEQ multiplex PCR, while the TCRdb copy is restricted to in-frame clones and leaves out a portion. The table records about 51,000 clones, 85% to 95% of them present only once. This CDR3 contains 16 residues. V gave up 0 bases and J gave up 4 bases; unmatched junction bases: 3. Per the germline V gene, CDR1 is SGHRS and CDR2 is YFSETQ. The sample consisted of CD4+ T cells from peripheral blood mononuclear cells, taken in the third trimester of pregnancy. The receptor was isolated from a female donor with multiple sclerosis, enrolled in a pregnancy study. The chain joins TRBV5-1 to TRBJ2-1; 11 nucleotides line up with TRBD2. The CDR3 region is CASSLGTSGFYNEQFF. CDR3 nucleotides: TGCGCCAGCAGCTTGGGGACTAGCGGGTTTTACAATGAGCAGTTCTTC. The entire variable domain, with the rest obtained from reference TRBV5-1 and TRBJ2-1, is as follows: KAGVTQTPRYLIKTRGQQVTLSCSPISGHRSVSWYQQTPGQGLQFLFEYFSETQRNKGNFPGRFSGRQFSNSRSEMNVSTLELGDSALYLCASSLGTSGFYNEQFFGPGTRLTVL.